The clone carrying this T cell receptor beta chain was recorded a few times. Its antigen is undetermined. This specimen comes from a study of cytomegalovirus exposure and HLA in healthy donors. Whole-study results and caveats: Cytomegalovirus-associated status was assigned to around 160 TCR beta chains.

Germline V CDR1 and CDR2: MNHEY, SMNVEV (reference sequence). The V end lost 5 bases, the J end lost 3 bases, and 14 bases lay between the germline ends. CDR3 length: 14 amino acids. The table came from immunoSEQ multiplex PCR; TCRdb's copy has only in-frame clones and leaves some out. The repertoire has 200,000 to 250,000 clones, roughly nine tenths of them found once; the top ten carry 12%. The chain couples TRBV27 to TRBJ2-7; D perhaps matches TRBD1 (5 bases). The specimen was PBMCs. This TCR derives from a man between 18 and 35 years old in good health and CMV-seropositive. For the CDR3, the DNA is TGTGCCAGCAGTCCCATTGGACAAAGCTACGAGCAGTACTTC. The encoded protein is CASSPIGQSYEQYF.